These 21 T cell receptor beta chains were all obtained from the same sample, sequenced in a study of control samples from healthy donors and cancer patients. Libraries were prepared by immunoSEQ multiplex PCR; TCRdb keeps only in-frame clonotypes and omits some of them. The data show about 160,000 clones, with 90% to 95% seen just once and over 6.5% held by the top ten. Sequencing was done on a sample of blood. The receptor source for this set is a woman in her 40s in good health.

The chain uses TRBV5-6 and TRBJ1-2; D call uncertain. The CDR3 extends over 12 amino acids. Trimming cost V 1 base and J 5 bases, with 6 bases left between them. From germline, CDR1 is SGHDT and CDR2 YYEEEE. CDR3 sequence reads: CASSLNQYGYTF. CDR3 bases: TGTGCCAGCAGCTTGAATCAGTATGGCTACACCTTC. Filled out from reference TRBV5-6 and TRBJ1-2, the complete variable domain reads DAGVTQSPTHLIKTRGQQVTLRCSPKSGHDTVSWYQQALGQGPQFIFQYYEEEERQRGNFPDRFSGHQFPNYSSELNVNALLLGDSALYLCASSLNQYGYTFGSGTRLTVV.

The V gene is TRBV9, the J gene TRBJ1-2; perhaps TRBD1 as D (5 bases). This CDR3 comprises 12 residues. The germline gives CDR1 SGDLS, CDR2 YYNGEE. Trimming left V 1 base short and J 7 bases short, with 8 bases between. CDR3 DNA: TGTGCCAGCAGCGTATGGGGGGGTGGCTACACCTTC. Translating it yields CASSVWGGGYTF.

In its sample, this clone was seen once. The CDR3 is CASSTGHPDTQYF. Here the CDR3 DNA reads TGTGCCAGTAGTACAGGACACCCAGATACGCAGTATTTT. J is TRBJ2-3 and V is TRBV19; a weak D match, TRBD1 (5 bases). Germline CDR1 reads LNHDA; CDR2 reads SQIVND (reference sequence). The V and J ends lost 4 bases and 4 bases respectively, with 9 bases between them. The CDR3 is made up of 13 amino acids. The full variable domain, in which reference TRBV19 and TRBJ2-3 provide the parts outside the CDR3, is DGGITQSPKYLFRKEGQNVTLSCEQNLNHDAMYWYRQDPGQGLRLIYYSQIVNDFQKGDIAEGYSVSREKKESFPLTVTSAQKNPTAFYLCASSTGHPDTQYFGPGTRLTVL.

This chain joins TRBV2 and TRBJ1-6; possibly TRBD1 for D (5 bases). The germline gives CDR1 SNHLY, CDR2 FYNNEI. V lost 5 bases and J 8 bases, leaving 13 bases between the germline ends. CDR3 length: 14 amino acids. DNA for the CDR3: TGTGCCAGCAGTACCGGGGGGGAAGATTCACCCCTCCACTTT. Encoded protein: CASSTGGEDSPLHF. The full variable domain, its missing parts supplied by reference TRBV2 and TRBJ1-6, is EPEVTQTPSHQVTQMGQEVILRCVPISNHLYFYWYRQILGQKVEFLVSFYNNEISEKSEIFDDQFSVERPDGSNFTLKIRSTKLEDSAMYFCASSTGGEDSPLHFGNGTRLTVT.

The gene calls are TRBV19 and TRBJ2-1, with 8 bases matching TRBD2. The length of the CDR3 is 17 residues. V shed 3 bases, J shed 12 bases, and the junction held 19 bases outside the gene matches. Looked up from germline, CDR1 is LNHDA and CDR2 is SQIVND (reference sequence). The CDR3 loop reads CASSISGDGREPEGQFF. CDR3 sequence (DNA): TGTGCCAGTAGTATCAGCGGGGACGGGAGGGAACCCGAGGGGCAGTTCTTC.

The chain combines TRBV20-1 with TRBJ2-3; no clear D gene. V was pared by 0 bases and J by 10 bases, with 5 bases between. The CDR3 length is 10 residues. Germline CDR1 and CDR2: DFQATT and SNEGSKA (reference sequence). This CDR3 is CSARDLAQYF. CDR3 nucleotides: TGCAGTGCTAGAGATCTTGCGCAGTATTTT.

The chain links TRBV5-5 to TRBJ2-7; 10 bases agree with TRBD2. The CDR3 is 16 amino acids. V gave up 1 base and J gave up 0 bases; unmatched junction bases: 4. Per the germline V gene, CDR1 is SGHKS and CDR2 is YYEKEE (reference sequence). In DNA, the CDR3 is TGTGCCAGCAGCTTGTTTCCTAGCGGGAGCTCCTACGAGCAGTACTTC. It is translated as CASSLFPSGSSYEQYF.

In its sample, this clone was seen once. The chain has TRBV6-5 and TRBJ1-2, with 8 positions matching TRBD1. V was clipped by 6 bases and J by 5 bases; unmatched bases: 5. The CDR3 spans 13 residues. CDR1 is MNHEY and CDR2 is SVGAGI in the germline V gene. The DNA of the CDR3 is TGTGCCAGCAGGGAGACAGGGGAATATGGCTACACCTTC. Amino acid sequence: CASRETGEYGYTF.

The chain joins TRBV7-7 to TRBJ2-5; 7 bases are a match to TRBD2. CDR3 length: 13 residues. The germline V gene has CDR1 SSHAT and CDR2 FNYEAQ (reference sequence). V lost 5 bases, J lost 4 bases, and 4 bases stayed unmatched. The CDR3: CASSHTSAETQYF. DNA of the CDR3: TGTGCCAGCAGCCACACTAGCGCAGAGACCCAGTACTTC. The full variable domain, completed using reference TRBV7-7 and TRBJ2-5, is GAGVSQSPRYKVTKRGQDVTLRCDPISSHATLYWYQQALGQGPEFLTYFNYEAQPDKSGLPSDRFSAERPEGSISTLTIQRTEQRDSAMYRCASSHTSAETQYFGPGTRLLVL.

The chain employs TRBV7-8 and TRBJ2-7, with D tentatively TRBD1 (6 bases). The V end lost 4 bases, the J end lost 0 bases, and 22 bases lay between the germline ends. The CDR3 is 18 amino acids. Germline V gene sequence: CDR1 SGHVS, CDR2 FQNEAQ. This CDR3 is CASSSFIFFRDNSYEQYF. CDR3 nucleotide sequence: TGTGCCAGCAGCTCTTTCATATTTTTCCGGGACAACTCCTACGAGCAGTACTTC.

The CDR3 protein is CASSIDQGAYSYEQYF. CDR3 in DNA: TGTGCCAGTAGTATAGATCAGGGAGCCTACTCCTACGAGCAGTACTTC. This chain uses TRBV19 with TRBJ2-7; D is possibly TRBD1 or TRBD2 (5 bases each). The CDR3 totals 16 residues. V lost 0 bases and J 0 bases, leaving 12 bases between the germline ends. Germline loops: CDR1 LNHDA, CDR2 SQIVND (reference sequence).

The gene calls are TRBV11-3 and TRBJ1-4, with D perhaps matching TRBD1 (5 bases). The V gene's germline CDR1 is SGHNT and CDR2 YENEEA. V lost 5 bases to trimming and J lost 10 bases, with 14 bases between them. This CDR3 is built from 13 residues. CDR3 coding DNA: TGTGCCAGCAGCCCCGTTCCGGGGGGAAAACTGTTTTTT. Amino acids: CASSPVPGGKLFF.

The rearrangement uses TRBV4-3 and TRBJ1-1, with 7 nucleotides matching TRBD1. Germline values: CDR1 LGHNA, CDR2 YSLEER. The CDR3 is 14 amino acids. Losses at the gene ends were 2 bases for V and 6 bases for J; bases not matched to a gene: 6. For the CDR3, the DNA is TGCGCCAGCAGCCAACCCGACAGGGCTTCTGAAGCTTTCTTT. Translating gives CASSQPDRASEAFF.

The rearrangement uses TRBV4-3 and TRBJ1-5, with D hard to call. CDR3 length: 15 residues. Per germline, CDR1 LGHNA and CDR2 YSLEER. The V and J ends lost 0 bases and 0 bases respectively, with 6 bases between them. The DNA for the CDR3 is TGCGCCAGCAGCCAAGATGAGAATAGCAATCAGCCCCAGCATTTT. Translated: CASSQDENSNQPQHF.

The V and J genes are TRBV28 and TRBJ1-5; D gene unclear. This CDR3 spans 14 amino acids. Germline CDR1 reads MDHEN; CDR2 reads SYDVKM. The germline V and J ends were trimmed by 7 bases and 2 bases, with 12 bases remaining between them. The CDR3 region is CASTQLGGNQPQHF. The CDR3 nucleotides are TGTGCCAGCACCCAGTTGGGAGGCAATCAGCCCCAGCATTTT.

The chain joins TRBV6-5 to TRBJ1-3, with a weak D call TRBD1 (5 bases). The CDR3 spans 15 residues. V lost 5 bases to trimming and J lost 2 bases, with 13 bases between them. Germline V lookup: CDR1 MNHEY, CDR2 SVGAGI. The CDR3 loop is CASSPQGLPGNTIYF. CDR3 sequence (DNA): TGTGCCAGCAGTCCTCAGGGCCTCCCTGGAAACACCATATATTTT.

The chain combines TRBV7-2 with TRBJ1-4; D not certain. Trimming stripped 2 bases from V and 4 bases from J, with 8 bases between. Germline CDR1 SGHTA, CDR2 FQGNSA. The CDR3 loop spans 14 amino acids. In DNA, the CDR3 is TGTGCCAGCAGCTTAAATTGGCATAATGAAAAACTGTTTTTT. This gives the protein CASSLNWHNEKLFF.

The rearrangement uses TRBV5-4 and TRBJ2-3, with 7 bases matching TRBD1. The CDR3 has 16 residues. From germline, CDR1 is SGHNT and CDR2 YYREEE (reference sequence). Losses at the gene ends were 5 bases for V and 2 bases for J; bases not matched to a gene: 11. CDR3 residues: CASRPLGTVFTDTQYF. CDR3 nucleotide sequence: TGTGCCAGCAGGCCGTTGGGGACAGTCTTCACAGATACGCAGTATTTT.

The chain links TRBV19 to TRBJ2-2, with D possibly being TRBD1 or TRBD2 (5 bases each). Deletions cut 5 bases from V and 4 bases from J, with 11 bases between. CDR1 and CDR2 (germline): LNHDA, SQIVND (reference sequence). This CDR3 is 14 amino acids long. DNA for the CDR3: TGTGCCAGTAGTCGGGGACCTAGCACCGGGGAGCTGTTTTTT. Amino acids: CASSRGPSTGELFF.

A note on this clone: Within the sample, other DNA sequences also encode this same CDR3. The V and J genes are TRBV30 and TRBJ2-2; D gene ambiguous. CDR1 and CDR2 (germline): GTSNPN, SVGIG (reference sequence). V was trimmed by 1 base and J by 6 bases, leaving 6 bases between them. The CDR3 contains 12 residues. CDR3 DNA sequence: TGTGCCTGGAGTGGGCGTCCCGGGGAGCTGTTTTTT. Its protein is CAWSGRPGELFF.

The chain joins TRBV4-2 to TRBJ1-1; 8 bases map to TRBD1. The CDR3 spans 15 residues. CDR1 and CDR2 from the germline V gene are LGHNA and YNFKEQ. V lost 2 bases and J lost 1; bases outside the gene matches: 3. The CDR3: CASSQPTGENTEAFF. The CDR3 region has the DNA TGTGCCAGCAGCCAACCGACAGGGGAGAACACTGAAGCTTTCTTT.